These 23 T cell receptor beta chains came from one sample sequenced in a study of CD8 T cells in ankylosing spondylitis. A single record per CDR3 protein comes from TCRdb applying MiXCR to the 5' RACE reads. The table has 800,000 to 900,000 distinct CDR3 sequences, approximately 12% seen once. Overall study results and limits: Made up of about eight highly homologous variants, a TCR beta motif appeared characteristic of ankylosing spondylitis blood.

For these TCRs, the target antigens are not known. The sequenced sample was blood, either unsorted or a sorted T cell fraction (not recorded which). All receptors come from a male donor with ankylosing spondylitis.

This clonotype was counted only a few times. The chain employs TRBV4-1 and TRBJ2-7; D not resolved. This CDR3 region has 16 residues. V lost 4 bases, J lost 0 bases, and 16 bases lay in between. Germline lookup yields CDR1 MGHRA and CDR2 YSYEKL. CDR3 DNA: TGCGCCAGCAGCCCAGAAGGAACGGCTTACTCCTACGAGCAGTACTTC. This encodes CASSPEGTAYSYEQYF.

The rearrangement joins TRBV20-1 to TRBJ2-7; no firm D call. The length of the CDR3 is 11 residues. Between the trimmed V and J ends, which lost 8 bases and 4 bases, there was a span of 12 bases. CDR1 is DFQATT and CDR2 is SNEGSKA in the germline V gene (reference sequence). CDR3 nucleotides: TGCAGTTACAAGGTTTTGTACGAGCAGTACTTC. This encodes CSYKVLYEQYF.

This clonotype occurred a few times. V and J are TRBV7-2 and TRBJ2-7; TRBD1 matches at 7 bases. With V trimmed by 3 bases and J by 4 bases, 6 bases remained unmatched. Per germline, CDR1 SGHTA and CDR2 FQGNSA. The CDR3 is made up of 14 amino acids. CDR3 sequence: CASSLKGQIYEQYF. The CDR3, as DNA: TGTGCCAGCAGCTTGAAGGGACAGATATACGAGCAGTACTTC. The variable domain in full, with the rest retrieved from reference TRBV7-2 and TRBJ2-7, is GAGVSQSPSNKVTEKGKDVELRCDPISGHTALYWYRQSLGQGLEFLIYFQGNSAPDKSGLPSDRFSAERTGGSVSTLTIQRTQQEDSAVYLCASSLKGQIYEQYFGPGTRLTVT.

This sequence joins TRBV19 and TRBJ1-1; D remains unclear. This CDR3 is 13 amino acids long. V was pared by 6 bases and J by 1 base, with 9 bases between. Germline CDR1 reads LNHDA; CDR2 reads SQIVND (reference sequence). CDR3 region: CASRVDGNTEAFF. CDR3 DNA: TGTGCCAGTAGAGTAGACGGGAACACTGAAGCTTTCTTT.

The table lists this clonotype with a few counts. V and J are TRBV4-3 and TRBJ1-5, with D uncertain. The CDR3 contains 14 residues. The V end was cut by 2 bases, the J end by 2 bases, with 7 bases between. Germline-derived CDR1 and CDR2 are LGHNA and YSLEER. CDR3 region: CASSQREGNQPQHF. In DNA, the CDR3 is TGCGCCAGCAGCCAAAGGGAAGGCAATCAGCCCCAGCATTTT.

In its sample, this clonotype was seen a few times. This chain links TRBV4-3 with TRBJ2-1, with D maybe TRBD1 (6 bases). Germline lookup yields CDR1 LGHNA and CDR2 YSLEER. The length of the CDR3 is 13 residues. V lost 0 bases, J lost 10 bases, and 10 bases lay in between. The DNA of the CDR3 is TGCGCCAGCAGCCAAGACACAGGGTTGGAGCAGTTCTTC. It encodes CASSQDTGLEQFF.

This clonotype was seen many times. The rearrangement links TRBV9 to TRBJ2-4, with D hard to call. With 2 bases removed from V and 8 bases from J, the gap between germline ends came to 14 bases. CDR1 is SGDLS and CDR2 is YYNGEE in the germline V gene. The CDR3 is 14 amino acids. The CDR3 bases are TGTGCCAGCAGCGTTGGCTCTCCTGGGGACATTCAGTACTTC. This gives the protein CASSVGSPGDIQYF. Full variable domain (missing parts from reference TRBV9 and TRBJ2-4): DSGVTQTPKHLITATGQRVTLRCSPRSGDLSVYWYQQSLDQGLQFLIQYYNGEERAKGNILERFSAQQFPDLHSELNLSSLELGDSALYFCASSVGSPGDIQYFGAGTRLSVL.

This clonotype showed up just a few times. CDR3 region: CASSLLRLPPFSAKNIQYF. CDR3 DNA: TGTGCCAGCAGCTTACTCCGCCTACCACCATTTTCAGCCAAAAACATTCAGTACTTC. The rearrangement joins TRBV11-2 to TRBJ2-4; D uncertain. Trimming took 2 bases from V and 0 from J, leaving 20 bases between them. Germline CDR1 is SGHAT and CDR2 is FQNNGV. This CDR3 is built from 19 residues.

There are a few counts of this clonotype. The chain uses TRBV20-1 and TRBJ2-5; tentatively, D is TRBD1 (5 bases). This CDR3 has 13 amino acids. Germline lookup yields CDR1 DFQATT and CDR2 SNEGSKA (reference sequence). V lost 5 bases and J 1 base, leaving 11 bases between the germline ends. The CDR3 region has the DNA TGCAGTGCTCTCCCAGGGTCCCAAGAGACCCAGTACTTC. It yields the protein CSALPGSQETQYF.

This clonotype came up many times. An end of the junction differs from the germline gene, which may be a read error. J is TRBJ1-1 and V is TRBV6-2 or TRBV6-3, with D tentatively TRBD1 (5 bases). CDR3 size: 13 residues. The germline gives CDR1 MNHEY, CDR2 SVGEGT. Here the CDR3 DNA reads TGCGCCAGCAGCTTCGGCAGGGCCACTGAAGCTTTCTTT. Its protein is CASSFGRATEAFF.

This clonotype came up a few times. This chain joins TRBV2 and TRBJ1-6, with D perhaps matching TRBD1 (5 bases). In germline, CDR1 is SNHLY, CDR2 FYNNEI. V lost 8 bases, J lost 9 bases, and 11 bases lay in between. This CDR3 is 12 amino acids long. The CDR3, as DNA: TGTGCCAGCGGAAACGGGGGTTCACCCCTCCACTTT. Translating gives CASGNGGSPLHF.

This clonotype turned up a few times. V is TRBV2 and J is TRBJ2-7; D unclear. Germline CDR1 and CDR2: SNHLY and FYNNEI. The ends were cut back, 4 bases at V and 7 bases at J, with 17 bases in the middle. This CDR3 contains 14 residues. The CDR3 region has the DNA TGTGCCAGCAGTGGGGAATTCAGTTCTACTGAGCAGTACTTC. It translates to CASSGEFSSTEQYF.

As concerns this clonotype: A much larger clone lies a single base off, so this may be a read error. Given the absence of the conserved phenylalanine or tryptophan at the CDR3 end, a read error is likely. This chain joins TRBV20-1 and TRBJ1-6, with D perhaps matching TRBD1 (5 bases). V dropped 6 bases and J dropped 0 bases, with 18 bases sitting between them. Germline V gives CDR1 DFQATT, CDR2 SNEGSKA (reference sequence). CDR3 length: 17 residues. The CDR3 nucleotides read TGCAGTGCCCATAGGGTTGAGGGGTTCTCCTATAATTCACCCCTCCACCTT. Translated: CSAHRVEGFSYNSPLHL.

The sample holds a few counts of this clonotype. The chain couples TRBV5-1 to TRBJ2-3; no reliable D call. This CDR3 contains 15 residues. The germline gives CDR1 SGHRS, CDR2 YFSETQ. Deletions cut 0 bases from V and 1 base from J, with 9 bases between. CDR3 bases: TGCGCCAGCAGCTTGGGGGCCCAGCGCACAGATACGCAGTATTTT. It specifies CASSLGAQRTDTQYF.

The rearrangement links TRBV11-2 to TRBJ2-3, with TRBD2 identical over 8 bases. The J segment lost 4 bases and the V segment lost 5 bases, leaving 11 bases of the junction unmatched. The CDR3 loop spans 16 amino acids. In germline, CDR1 is SGHAT, CDR2 FQNNGV. The CDR3 reads CASSPSGGRGADTQYF. CDR3 coding DNA: TGTGCCAGCAGCCCCTCGGGGGGGAGAGGCGCAGATACGCAGTATTTT.

This clonotype turned up a few times. This chain links TRBV6-1 with TRBJ2-5; no reliable D call. Germline V gene lookup returns CDR1 MNHNS and CDR2 SASEGT. V was shortened by 2 bases and J by 9 bases, with 7 bases between the two germline ends. This CDR3 has 11 amino acids. In nucleotides, the CDR3 is TGTGCCAGCAGTGAACAAAGGGCCCAGTACTTC. This gives the protein CASSEQRAQYF.

This clonotype was counted many times. The chain combines TRBV5-1 with TRBJ1-5; 9 bases match TRBD1. J lost 2 bases, V lost 5 bases, and 5 bases had no gene match. Germline assignment: CDR1 SGHRS and CDR2 YFSETQ. This CDR3 comprises 15 residues. The DNA of the CDR3 is TGCGCCAGCAGAGCCGGACAGGGGCGCAATCAGCCCCAGCATTTT. Amino acids: CASRAGQGRNQPQHF.

The chain uses TRBV3-1 and TRBJ2-2; weak D call: TRBD1 (6 bases). This CDR3 is built from 14 residues. Looked up from germline, CDR1 is LGHDT and CDR2 is YNNKEL (reference sequence). V lost 3 bases, J lost 5 bases, and 10 bases lay in between. The CDR3 region is CASSQPTGTGELFF. The CDR3 coding sequence is TGTGCCAGCAGCCAGCCCACAGGGACCGGGGAGCTGTTTTTT.

This clonotype appeared many times. This sequence joins TRBV5-1 and TRBJ1-1, with D possibly being TRBD1 (6 bases). V lost 4 bases and J 0 bases, leaving 19 bases between the germline ends. Germline V lookup: CDR1 SGHRS, CDR2 YFSETQ. CDR3 length: 17 amino acids. DNA of the CDR3: TGCGCCAGCAGCGAATGGGGGGCAGGCGGAATGAACACTGAAGCTTTCTTT. It yields the protein CASSEWGAGGMNTEAFF.

This clonotype was counted a few times. The chain joins TRBV20-1 to TRBJ2-1; 8 positions agree with TRBD2. The CDR3 has 12 residues. Germline CDR1 reads DFQATT; CDR2 reads SNEGSKA (reference sequence). The CDR3 loop reads CRGGGTYNEQFF. CDR3 sequence (DNA): TGCAGAGGCGGGGGGACCTACAATGAGCAGTTCTTC.

This clonotype occurred many times. The DNA of the CDR3 is TGTGCCAGCAGCTTCGATCTGGGACACAGGGGCGGCCAGCCCCAGCATTTT. Amino acid sequence: CASSFDLGHRGGQPQHF. V usage is TRBV27 and J usage is TRBJ1-5, with TRBD1 matching 7 bases. Per germline, CDR1 MNHEY and CDR2 SMNVEV (reference sequence). The V and J ends lost 6 bases and 7 bases, in that order; junction bases with no gene match: 18. This CDR3 is 17 amino acids long.

This clonotype was detected only a few times. The chain links TRBV29-1 to TRBJ1-1; TRBD1 is a possible D gene (5 bases). Germline loops: CDR1 SQVTM, CDR2 ANQGSEA. The CDR3 runs 12 residues. With 6 bases removed from V and 4 bases from J, the gap between germline ends came to 12 bases. This chain's CDR3 is CSVRGGGTEAFF. The CDR3 bases are TGCAGCGTCCGGGGGGGAGGCACTGAAGCTTTCTTT.

The chain links TRBV28 to TRBJ1-1; 9 bases match TRBD1. Germline V gene data show CDR1 as MDHEN and CDR2 as SYDVKM. After removal of 4 bases from V and 7 bases from J, the junction contained 10 bases not matched to a gene. CDR3 size: 15 residues. CDR3 sequence reads: CASSSPTGGKGEAFF. CDR3 coding DNA: TGTGCCAGCAGTTCCCCTACAGGGGGCAAGGGTGAAGCTTTCTTT.